The next 32 T cell receptor beta chains were all read from a single sample in a study of cytomegalovirus exposure and HLA in healthy donors. The PCR had 60 Vbeta and 13 Jbeta primers. The repertoire was sequenced with immunoSEQ multiplex PCR; TCRdb's copy has only in-frame clones and lacks some. The sample has about 150,000 clones; almost 80% are singletons. The sequenced sample was PBMCs. The receptor source for this set is a male donor in good health and CMV-seronegative.

The chain's CDR3 is CASSSLAVGRNEQFF. The CDR3 coding sequence is TGTGCCAGCAGTTCTCTAGCGGTTGGAAGGAATGAGCAGTTCTTC. The chain has TRBV27 and TRBJ2-1, with 7 bases lining up with TRBD2. V lost 4 bases to trimming and J lost 7 bases; unmatched junction nucleotides: 10. The CDR3 is 15 residues long. Germline V gives CDR1 MNHEY, CDR2 SMNVEV (reference sequence).

The CDR3 DNA follows: TGTGCCAGCAGTTCCCCGGGGGGCAGGGCCAGTTCATACGAGCAGTACTTC. As protein: CASSSPGGRASSYEQYF. The chain has TRBV7-9 and TRBJ2-7, with a weak D call TRBD2 (7 bases). Trimming took off 6 bases at V and 4 bases at J, with 25 bases between the two ends. CDR3 size: 17 residues. The germline CDR1 and CDR2 sequences are SEHNR and FQNEAQ (reference sequence).

The rearrangement links TRBV7-9 to TRBJ2-7; D is possibly TRBD2 (6 bases). Deletions cut 3 bases from V and 0 bases from J, with 9 bases between. CDR3 size: 14 residues. Per germline, CDR1 SEHNR and CDR2 FQNEAQ (reference sequence). The CDR3 DNA reads as TGTGCCAGCAGCTTCGTCGGGAGCTCCTACGAGCAGTACTTC. Translation: CASSFVGSSYEQYF.

The chain uses TRBV19 and TRBJ2-5; the D gene is possibly TRBD2 (5 bases). Germline values: CDR1 LNHDA, CDR2 SQIVND (reference sequence). Trimming shortened V by 7 bases and J by 4 bases, and 13 bases separated the two germline ends. There are 13 residues in the CDR3. The CDR3 reads CASNDLRGETQYF. In DNA form, the CDR3 reads TGTGCCAGTAATGACCTCCGGGGAGAGACCCAGTACTTC.

The rearrangement links TRBV2 to TRBJ1-2; no clear D gene. This CDR3 spans 14 amino acids. Between the trimmed V and J ends, which lost 5 bases and 4 bases, there was a span of 14 bases. CDR1 is SNHLY, CDR2 FYNNEI, per germline. The CDR3 DNA reads as TGTGCCAGCAGTCCCCGGGCGGGTGGCTATGGCTACACCTTC. This codes for CASSPRAGGYGYTF.

This chain connects TRBV28 to TRBJ2-7; TRBD2 matches at 8 bases. Germline CDR1 and CDR2: MDHEN and SYDVKM. The CDR3 covers 16 residues. The V and J ends lost 4 bases and 4 bases, in that order; junction bases with no gene match: 12. The CDR3 nucleotides read TGTGCCAGCAGTTCCCCATCGGGAAGCGGGAGTTACGAGCAGTACTTC. As protein: CASSSPSGSGSYEQYF.

The chain has TRBV7-9 and TRBJ1-2; D might be TRBD1 (5 bases). The germline V and J ends were trimmed by 5 bases and 7 bases, with 17 bases remaining between them. The germline V gene encodes CDR1 SEHNR and CDR2 FQNEAQ (reference sequence). The CDR3 has 14 amino acids. The DNA for the CDR3 is TGTGCCAGCAGCCGTGGGGGGAATACTCGTGGCTACACCTTC. This encodes CASSRGGNTRGYTF. The complete variable domain, with remaining parts taken from reference TRBV7-9 and TRBJ1-2, reads DTGVSQNPRHKITKRGQNVTFRCDPISEHNRLYWYRQTLGQGPEFLTYFQNEAQLEKSRLLSDRFSAERPKGSFSTLEIQRTEQGDSAMYLCASSRGGNTRGYTFGSGTRLTVV.

V and J are TRBV27 and TRBJ2-5, with 7 bases aligning to TRBD2. With V trimmed by 2 bases and J by 5 bases, 5 bases remained unmatched. Germline lookup yields CDR1 MNHEY and CDR2 SMNVEV (reference sequence). The CDR3 loop spans 14 amino acids. The CDR3 DNA follows: TGTGCCAGCAGTTTAGCGGGAGAAGGGGAGACCCAGTACTTC. Translated, it gives CASSLAGEGETQYF.

To note about this clone: Within the sample, other DNA sequences also encode this same CDR3. This chain joins TRBV15 and TRBJ2-7, with TRBD1 matching 8 bases. Germline V CDR1 and CDR2: LNHNV, YYDKDF (reference sequence). V shed 3 bases, J shed 2 bases, and the junction held 3 bases outside the gene matches. The CDR3 is 14 amino acids. DNA for the CDR3: TGTGCCACCAGCAGCGACAGGGGACCCTACGAGCAGTACTTC. This gives the protein CATSSDRGPYEQYF.

This clone was detected only once. The rearrangement uses TRBV28 and TRBJ1-1; tentative D call: TRBD1 (6 bases). This CDR3 region has 14 residues. The V gene lost 5 bases and the J gene lost 6 bases, with 16 bases spanning the gap. Germline V gene data show CDR1 as MDHEN and CDR2 as SYDVKM. The CDR3 DNA sequence: TGTGCCAGCAGTCCCGCGACAGGATCCTCTGAAGCTTTCTTT. It translates to CASSPATGSSEAFF.

This chain connects TRBV5-1 to TRBJ2-2, with a weak D call TRBD1 (6 bases). The germline gives CDR1 SGHRS, CDR2 YFSETQ. V was pared by 0 bases and J by 6 bases, with 12 bases between. The CDR3 is 15 residues long. The DNA for the CDR3 is TGCGCCAGCAGCTTGGTACAGGGCGACGCCGGGGAGCTGTTTTTT. Encoded protein: CASSLVQGDAGELFF.

The CDR3 is CASSWDRGYEQYF. CDR3 DNA sequence: TGTGCCAGCAGCTGGGACAGGGGCTACGAGCAGTACTTC. The chain employs TRBV5-6 and TRBJ2-7; 10 positions match TRBD1. Germline values: CDR1 SGHDT, CDR2 YYEEEE. CDR3 length: 13 amino acids. After removal of 3 bases from V and 3 bases from J, the junction contained 0 bases not matched to a gene.

This chain connects TRBV7-3 to TRBJ1-3, with D perhaps matching TRBD1 (6 bases). Germline lookup yields CDR1 SGHTA and CDR2 FQGTGA. The ends were cut back, 2 bases at V and 4 bases at J, with 15 bases in the middle. The CDR3 runs to 16 residues. DNA for the CDR3: TGTGCCAGCAGCTTAGGCCCTACAGGGCCAGGAAACACCATATATTTT. Its protein product is CASSLGPTGPGNTIYF.

This chain joins TRBV5-1 and TRBJ2-5, with D perhaps TRBD1 (5 bases). The end of the DNA is better explained by TRBJ2-7, so the J call may be wrong. Germline lookup yields CDR1 SGHRS and CDR2 YFSETQ. The CDR3 spans 15 residues. CDR3 amino acids: CASSLPGPHGAEQYF. The CDR3 nucleotides read TGCGCCAGCAGCTTGCCCGGGCCTCATGGGGCCGAGCAGTACTTC.

The genes are TRBV19 and TRBJ2-1; 8 positions agree with TRBD2. CDR3 size: 15 residues. V dropped 3 bases and J dropped 6; count of bases not matched to a gene: 7. Germline V gene lookup returns CDR1 LNHDA and CDR2 SQIVND (reference sequence). Here the CDR3 reads CASSIGGLGPNEQFF. As DNA, the CDR3 is TGTGCCAGTAGTATTGGGGGACTAGGCCCCAATGAGCAGTTCTTC.

The genes are TRBV6-1 and TRBJ1-2; D not resolved. CDR3 size: 14 residues. V gave up 1 base and J gave up 4 bases, with 10 bases separating them. The germline V gene encodes CDR1 MNHNS and CDR2 SASEGT. The DNA of the CDR3 is TGTGCCAGCAGTGAAGGATGGGCAGCCTATGGCTACACCTTC. Its protein product is CASSEGWAAYGYTF.

The chain couples TRBV6-4 to TRBJ2-2, with D possibly matching TRBD1 (6 bases). Germline CDR1 is MRHNA and CDR2 is SNTAGT. The CDR3 sequence is 13 residues long. The V and J ends lost 6 bases and 3 bases respectively, with 8 bases between them. The CDR3 nucleotides are TGTGCCAGCAGACGACAGGACACCGGGGAGCTGTTTTTT. The encoded protein is CASRRQDTGELFF.

This clone turned up a few times. The J gene is TRBJ2-7, the V gene TRBV28, with D possibly being TRBD2 (6 bases). The CDR3 is 16 amino acids. Germline V gene lookup returns CDR1 MDHEN and CDR2 SYDVKM. The germline V and J ends were trimmed by 4 bases and 7 bases, with 23 bases remaining between them. In nucleotides, the CDR3 is TGTGCCAGCAGTTCACAAACACCGGGAGACCGGGGAGAGCAGTACTTC. This sequence encodes CASSSQTPGDRGEQYF.

Details on this clone: This sample includes further DNA sequences coding for the same CDR3. The chain is built from TRBV11-1 and TRBJ1-2, with D unclear. The CDR3 is made up of 12 amino acids. Germline V gives CDR1 SGHAT, CDR2 FQDESV (reference sequence). The chain's CDR3 is CASGALNYGYTF. Written as DNA, the CDR3 is TGTGCAAGCGGAGCATTAAACTATGGCTACACCTTC.

This sequence joins TRBV5-1 and TRBJ2-5; 8 bases fit TRBD2. Trimming took 4 bases from V and 5 from J; bases not matched to a gene: 7. Germline V gene data show CDR1 as SGHRS and CDR2 as YFSETQ. The CDR3 loop spans 14 amino acids. The CDR3 region is CASSVGTSRETQYF. As DNA, the CDR3 is TGCGCCAGCAGCGTAGGGACTAGTCGGGAGACCCAGTACTTC.

V gene TRBV5-5 combines with J gene TRBJ1-4, with a possible D match to TRBD1 (5 bases). The CDR3 totals 18 residues. V lost 4 bases to trimming and J lost 0 bases, with 19 bases between them. The germline V gene encodes CDR1 SGHKS and CDR2 YYEKEE (reference sequence). CDR3 residues: CASSHPRGASSTNEKLFF. In DNA form, the CDR3 reads TGTGCCAGCAGCCACCCTAGGGGCGCTTCATCAACTAATGAAAAACTGTTTTTT.

The rearrangement uses TRBV28 and TRBJ1-1; maybe TRBD1 (5 bases). CDR1 is MDHEN and CDR2 is SYDVKM in the germline V gene. CDR3 length equals 13 residues. V was cut by 5 bases and J by 5 bases, with 12 bases left in between. CDR3: CASSLGGRTEAFF. DNA of the CDR3: TGTGCCAGCAGTCTGGGGGGGAGGACTGAAGCTTTCTTT.

V and J are TRBV5-4 and TRBJ2-6; D unresolved. The germline CDR1 and CDR2 sequences are SGHNT and YYREEE (reference sequence). CDR3 length equals 13 residues. V gave up 5 bases and J gave up 0 bases, with 3 bases separating them. The CDR3 loop reads CASRLSGANVLTF. Here the CDR3 DNA reads TGTGCCAGCAGACTCTCTGGGGCCAACGTCCTGACTTTC.

The genes are TRBV6-6 and TRBJ1-5, with D tentatively TRBD1 (6 bases). Per germline, CDR1 MNHNY and CDR2 SVGAGI (reference sequence). Trimming stripped 5 bases from V and 5 bases from J, with 13 bases between. The CDR3 covers 14 residues. The CDR3 DNA reads TGTGCCAGCAGTAGGGACACCCTATATCAGCCCCAGCATTTT. This sequence encodes CASSRDTLYQPQHF.

This sequence joins TRBV7-2 and TRBJ2-7, with D tentatively TRBD2 (5 bases). The V end lost 10 bases, the J end lost 3 bases, and 13 bases lay between the germline ends. This CDR3 spans 12 amino acids. Germline CDR1 is SGHTA and CDR2 is FQGNSA. CDR3 protein: CATKGGSYEQYF. The CDR3 DNA sequence: TGTGCCACGAAAGGAGGCAGCTACGAGCAGTACTTC.

The chain joins TRBV6-6 to TRBJ1-5, with 8 bases that match TRBD1. The length of the CDR3 is 13 residues. Trimming took 7 bases from V and 7 from J; bases not matched to a gene: 6. Germline CDR1 MNHNY, CDR2 SVGAGI (reference sequence). In nucleotides, the CDR3 is TGTGCCAGCACCCCGACAGGGGACCAGCCCCAGCATTTT. The encoded protein is CASTPTGDQPQHF.

The count of this clone is one. The chain joins TRBV7-2 to TRBJ2-3; D is possibly TRBD1 (6 bases). There are 16 residues in the CDR3. Germline lookup yields CDR1 SGHTA and CDR2 FQGNSA. Trimming stripped 5 bases from V and 4 bases from J, with 19 bases between. The CDR3 DNA reads TGTGCCAGCAGCCCCCAAGGTAGGGGGTTAGCAGATACGCAGTATTTT. Residues: CASSPQGRGLADTQYF.

The chain uses TRBV19 and TRBJ2-7; D call uncertain. CDR3 size: 10 residues. V was pared by 1 base and J by 13 bases, with 8 bases between. Germline V gene lookup returns CDR1 LNHDA and CDR2 SQIVND (reference sequence). The CDR3: CASSIVPGYF. CDR3 coding DNA: TGTGCCAGTAGTATAGTCCCGGGTTACTTC.

This clone was counted a few times. The V call is TRBV5-1, the J call TRBJ2-1; D gene ambiguous. Germline V gene lookup returns CDR1 SGHRS and CDR2 YFSETQ. CDR3 size: 12 residues. Deletions cut 3 bases from V and 3 bases from J, with 4 bases between. CDR3 DNA sequence: TGCGCCAGCAGCTCAAACTACAATGAGCAGTTCTTC. Its protein product is CASSSNYNEQFF.

CDR3 coding DNA: TGTGCCAGCAGCCCCCGACAGGGGCGGACTGAAGCTTTCTTT. Residues: CASSPRQGRTEAFF. V gene TRBV9 combines with J gene TRBJ1-1; the match to TRBD1 covers 8 bases. This CDR3 has 14 amino acids. J was trimmed by 5 bases and V by 4 bases; bases with no gene match: 7. Per the germline V gene, CDR1 is SGDLS and CDR2 is YYNGEE.

This clone was seen once. The chain carries TRBV4-3 and TRBJ1-6, with 12 bases lining up with TRBD1. The CDR3 contains 17 residues. Germline CDR1 and CDR2: LGHNA and YSLEER. The ends lost 2 bases at V and 7 bases at J; junction bases unmatched: 6. The CDR3 region has the DNA TGCGCCAGCAGCCAACGCTCCGGGACAGGGGGCAATTCACCCCTCCACTTT. Amino acid sequence: CASSQRSGTGGNSPLHF.

V gene TRBV9 combines with J gene TRBJ2-2, with 11 bases identical to TRBD2. Germline loops: CDR1 SGDLS, CDR2 YYNGEE. V gave up 2 bases and J gave up 5 bases; unmatched junction bases: 5. The CDR3 spans 16 residues. The CDR3 nucleotides are TGTGCCAGCAGCGTTCTAGCGGGAGGTCAGACCGGGGAGCTGTTTTTT. Translating gives CASSVLAGGQTGELFF. Full variable domain (outside the CDR3, taken from reference TRBV9 and TRBJ2-2): DSGVTQTPKHLITATGQRVTLRCSPRSGDLSVYWYQQSLDQGLQFLIQYYNGEERAKGNILERFSAQQFPDLHSELNLSSLELGDSALYFCASSVLAGGQTGELFFGEGSRLTVL.